Following are 23 T cell receptor beta chains from one sample sequenced in a study of CD8+ T cells in alopecia areata. Treatment described: oral pan-JAK inhibitor, 5-10 mg twice daily. RNA was isolated and reverse transcribed to cDNA, the sequencing template. Assay: immunoSEQ multiplex PCR; the TCRdb copy retains only in-frame clones and omits some. This table has over 100,000 clones, around 53% appearing once. Sample: CD4+ T cells sorted from blood, taken at week 4, from a patient treated with tofacitinib. These receptor sequences come from a human donor with alopecia areata.

The chain has TRBV18 and TRBJ1-1, with D maybe TRBD1 (5 bases). The CDR3 has 13 residues. The germline gives CDR1 KGHSH, CDR2 LQKENI. V lost 1 base and J 3 bases, leaving 6 bases between the germline ends. Written as DNA, the CDR3 is TGTGCCAGCTCACCACGGGGGGACACTGAAGCTTTCTTT. As protein: CASSPRGDTEAFF.

This chain links TRBV18 with TRBJ1-2; 12 nucleotides line up with TRBD1. Germline V CDR1 and CDR2: KGHSH, LQKENI. With 2 bases clipped from V and 7 bases from J, the junction kept 8 bases outside the gene matches. This CDR3 has 16 amino acids. The CDR3 DNA follows: TGTGCCAGCTCACCATCAGGGACAGGGGGCAAGAGTGGCTACACCTTC. Encoded protein: CASSPSGTGGKSGYTF.

V usage is TRBV4-2 and J usage is TRBJ1-4; D unclear. Trimming cost V 2 bases and J 5 bases, with 3 bases left between them. Germline CDR1 is LGHNA and CDR2 is YNFKEQ. The CDR3 contains 12 residues. In DNA, the CDR3 is TGTGCCAGCAGCCAATCGAATGAAAAACTGTTTTTT. It translates to CASSQSNEKLFF.

The chain employs TRBV14 and TRBJ1-6; no clear D. The CDR3 totals 15 residues. With 4 bases removed from V and 9 bases from J, the gap between germline ends came to 16 bases. CDR1 SGHDN and CDR2 FVKESK come from the germline V gene. The CDR3 DNA is TGTGCCAGCAGCCTCAGATGGGCAAGCGGTTCACCCCTCCACTTT. Its protein product is CASSLRWASGSPLHF.

The CDR3 is CASSTGVYGYTF. CDR3 sequence (DNA): TGCGCCAGCAGCACAGGGGTCTATGGCTACACCTTC. The genes are TRBV5-1 and TRBJ1-2, with 7 nucleotides matching TRBD1. The germline V gene has CDR1 SGHRS and CDR2 YFSETQ. The V gene end was trimmed by 4 bases and the J gene end by 4 bases; junction bases not matched to a gene: 1. This CDR3 has 12 residues.

This clone has more than one count but fewer than ten. At the DNA level, this CDR3 is encoded by other sequences in the same sample as well. CDR3 amino acids: CASSLGGDQPQHF. CDR3 DNA: TGTGCCAGCAGCTTAGGTGGGGATCAGCCCCAGCATTTT. J is TRBJ1-5 and V is TRBV7-9, with D unclear. V was shortened by 1 base and J by 5 bases, with 6 bases between the two germline ends. This CDR3 spans 13 amino acids. The germline V gene encodes CDR1 SEHNR and CDR2 FQNEAQ (reference sequence).

This clone has just one count. This chain connects TRBV7-6 to TRBJ2-7; possibly TRBD2 for D (5 bases). CDR1 and CDR2 (germline): SGHVS, FNYEAQ. V lost 2 bases, J lost 3 bases, and 14 bases lay in between. The CDR3 has 15 residues. The CDR3 loop reads CASSLRASSLYEQYF. The CDR3 DNA reads TGTGCCAGCAGCTTACGGGCTAGCAGTCTCTACGAGCAGTACTTC.

V gene TRBV30 combines with J gene TRBJ1-1; perhaps TRBD1 as D (5 bases). V shed 4 bases and J shed 4 bases, with 19 bases lying between them. From germline, CDR1 is GTSNPN and CDR2 SVGIG (reference sequence). The CDR3 runs to 15 residues. CDR3 region: CAWNKKGLPGTEAFF. CDR3 nucleotide sequence: TGTGCCTGGAATAAAAAGGGGCTCCCGGGCACTGAAGCTTTCTTT.

The chain uses TRBV13 and TRBJ1-1; D is unclear. This CDR3 is 14 amino acids long. Trimming removed 0 bases from V and 1 base from J, with 6 bases in between. Germline assignment: CDR1 PRHDT and CDR2 FYEKMQ (reference sequence). This CDR3 is CASSLGLTNTEAFF. As DNA, the CDR3 is TGTGCCAGCAGCTTAGGCCTTACGAACACTGAAGCTTTCTTT.

The chain carries TRBV6-1 and TRBJ2-1; D is possibly TRBD2 (7 bases). The CDR3 has 13 amino acids. The V end lost 6 bases, the J end lost 6 bases, and 12 bases lay between the germline ends. Germline V gives CDR1 MNHNS, CDR2 SASEGT. The CDR3 loop is CASRRGGGNEQFF. DNA of the CDR3: TGTGCCAGCAGACGGGGAGGGGGCAATGAGCAGTTCTTC.

This clone has more than one count but fewer than ten. The chain joins TRBV6-6 to TRBJ1-5; 9 bases fit TRBD1. Germline V CDR1 and CDR2: MNHNY, SVGAGI (reference sequence). CDR3 length: 15 residues. V lost 2 bases to trimming and J lost 2 bases; unmatched junction nucleotides: 1. In DNA form, the CDR3 reads TGTGCCAGCAGTTACCGACAGGGGGGCAATCAGCCCCAGCATTTT. Protein: CASSYRQGGNQPQHF.

The rearrangement uses TRBV7-6 and TRBJ2-5, with 7 bases matching TRBD2. The germline CDR1 and CDR2 sequences are SGHVS and FNYEAQ. Trimming at V came to 1 base and at J to 0 bases, leaving 5 bases not matched to a gene. CDR3 size: 16 residues. The chain's CDR3 is CASSLEAGRDQETQYF. CDR3 nucleotide sequence: TGTGCCAGCAGCTTAGAGGCAGGGAGGGACCAAGAGACCCAGTACTTC.

The chain links TRBV29-1 to TRBJ1-4; D may be TRBD1 (5 bases). The CDR3 runs to 12 residues. The V end lost 4 bases, the J end lost 2 bases, and 5 bases lay between the germline ends. Germline V gives CDR1 SQVTM, CDR2 ANQGSEA. The CDR3 loop reads CSVGGTNEKLFF. The CDR3 nucleotides read TGCAGCGTTGGGGGCACTAATGAAAAACTGTTTTTT.

V and J are TRBV9 and TRBJ2-1; 9 bases are a match to TRBD2. There are 15 residues in the CDR3. Germline loops: CDR1 SGDLS, CDR2 YYNGEE. The V segment lost 4 bases and the J segment 7 bases; nucleotides outside the gene matches: 9. The CDR3 DNA is TGTGCCAGCAGCACGGCTAGCGGGGCTGGGAATGAGCAGTTCTTC. As protein: CASSTASGAGNEQFF.

J is TRBJ1-1 and V is TRBV7-9; the D gene is possibly TRBD1 (6 bases). V lost 4 bases to trimming and J lost 5 bases, with 14 bases between them. Per the germline V gene, CDR1 is SEHNR and CDR2 is FQNEAQ (reference sequence). CDR3 size: 14 residues. In DNA form, the CDR3 reads TGTGCCAGCAGCTCATTCGGAGGGGGGACTGAAGCTTTCTTT. Translated: CASSSFGGGTEAFF.

The chain has TRBV29-1 and TRBJ1-4; possible D gene TRBD1, 5 bases. Per the germline V gene, CDR1 is SQVTM and CDR2 is ANQGSEA. With 0 bases removed from V and 9 bases from J, the gap between germline ends came to 14 bases. This CDR3 is 14 amino acids long. The CDR3 sequence is CSVEDRQGSKKLFF. CDR3 bases: TGCAGCGTTGAAGATAGGCAGGGTAGTAAAAAACTGTTTTTT.

V and J are TRBV29-1 and TRBJ1-5, with D possibly matching TRBD1 (6 bases). Germline V gene data show CDR1 as SQVTM and CDR2 as ANQGSEA. This CDR3 comprises 10 residues. Trimming stripped 3 bases from V and 10 bases from J, with 7 bases between. CDR3 sequence reads: CSVEGAPQHF. CDR3 DNA: TGCAGCGTTGAGGGGGCACCCCAGCATTTT.

This clone occurred a few times. The same CDR3 arises from other DNA sequences in this sample as well. The genes are TRBV27 and TRBJ1-5; D unresolved. CDR3 length equals 14 residues. The germline CDR1 and CDR2 sequences are MNHEY and SMNVEV (reference sequence). The ends were cut back, 2 bases at V and 0 bases at J, with 5 bases in the middle. The CDR3 DNA reads as TGTGCCAGCAGTTTAGGATATAGCAATCAGCCCCAGCATTTT. Its protein is CASSLGYSNQPQHF.

This clone turned up a few times. The chain links TRBV7-9 to TRBJ1-1; D ambiguous. Trimming removed 2 bases at V and 4 bases at J, with 8 bases between. This CDR3 spans 13 amino acids. The germline CDR1 and CDR2 sequences are SEHNR and FQNEAQ (reference sequence). CDR3 DNA sequence: TGTGCCAGCAGCTTACCAGACCGCACTGAAGCTTTCTTT. This translates into CASSLPDRTEAFF.

Turning to this clone: The junction and the germline gene differ at one end; a read error may be behind it. The V gene is TRBV11-2, the J gene TRBJ2-3, with TRBD2 identical over 7 bases. Germline loops: CDR1 SGHAT, CDR2 FQNNGV. The CDR3 runs 12 residues. The CDR3 protein is CASSLGGTTSRF. The DNA for the CDR3 is TGTGCCAGCAGCTTAGGAGGGACGACTAGCAGATTT. Combining the CDR3 with reference TRBV11-2 and TRBJ2-3 gives the whole variable domain EAGVAQSPRYKIIEKRQSVAFWCNPISGHATLYWYQQILGQGPKLLIQFQNNGVVDDSQLPKDRFSAERLKGVDSTLKIQPAKLEDSAVYLCASSLGGTTSRFGPGTRLTVL.

The rearrangement uses TRBV4-1 and TRBJ2-1; the D is unclear. The V gene's germline CDR1 is MGHRA and CDR2 YSYEKL. V gave up 0 bases and J gave up 0 bases, with 12 bases separating them. The CDR3 covers 17 residues. Here the CDR3 reads CASSQDDRRSSYNEQFF. CDR3 DNA: TGCGCCAGCAGCCAAGACGACCGACGGAGCTCCTACAATGAGCAGTTCTTC.

The genes are TRBV23-1 and TRBJ2-1, with D possibly being TRBD2 (5 bases). TRBV23-1 is recorded as an ORF, its role being uncertain. The CDR3 is 16 residues long. Trimming removed 0 bases at V and 0 bases at J, with 9 bases between. CDR3 sequence reads: CASSQSGGPSYNEQFF. The CDR3 DNA sequence: TGCGCCAGCAGTCAATCGGGCGGGCCCTCCTACAATGAGCAGTTCTTC.

The J gene is TRBJ1-5, the V gene TRBV23-1, with 10 nucleotides matching TRBD1. TRBV23-1 is noted as an ORF with a role that remains uncertain. V lost 4 bases and J lost 2; bases outside the gene matches: 5. CDR3 size: 16 residues. CDR3: CASSRKGTGGNQPQHF. For the CDR3, the DNA is TGCGCCAGCAGTCGAAAGGGGACAGGGGGCAATCAGCCCCAGCATTTT.